These 17 T cell receptor beta chains came from one sample sequenced in a study of blood T cells in healthy people across ages. Next came a second PCR, run for about 6 to 11 cycles, which used a sample-barcoded 5' primer along with a J-beta primer mix. TCRdb itself ran the 5' RACE reads through MiXCR, one entry per CDR3 protein. The repertoire consists of about 670,000 distinct CDR3 sequences, with 52% occurring once and the leading ten covering about 14%. Sequenced: blood. The receptor source for this set is a woman of 80 years or more in good health.

V gene TRBV6-8 combines with J gene TRBJ1-5; D is unresolved. Trimming cost V 6 bases and J 1 base, with 16 bases left between them. The CDR3 covers 16 residues. Germline V gene sequence: CDR1 MNHGY, CDR2 SAAAGT. CDR3 amino acids: CASSHAREGSNQPQHF. The CDR3 DNA reads TGTGCCAGCAGCCACGCCCGGGAGGGAAGCAATCAGCCCCAGCATTTT.

The chain recombines TRBV12-3 or TRBV12-4 with TRBJ1-2; no definite D call. The CDR3 has 12 residues. Deletions cut 6 bases from V and 4 bases from J, with 9 bases between. For the CDR3, the DNA is TGTGCCAGCAGCGTAGGCCTCTATGGCTACACCTTC. Translating gives CASSVGLYGYTF.

This clonotype was recorded at least ten times. One end of the junction varies from germline; a read error may be responsible. This chain uses TRBV7-3 with TRBJ2-3; 14 positions agree with TRBD2. This CDR3 spans 19 amino acids. Germline values: CDR1 SGHTA, CDR2 FQGTGA. In DNA, the CDR3 is TGTGCCAGCAGCCTAACCGGGACTAGCGGGAGTGGGATGAGAGATACGCAGTATTTT. Protein sequence: CASSLTGTSGSGMRDTQYF. Full variable domain (missing parts from reference TRBV7-3 and TRBJ2-3): GAGVSQTPSNKVTEKGKYVELRCDPISGHTALYWYRQSLGQGPEFLIYFQGTGAADDSGLPNDRFFAVRPEGSVSTLKIQRTERGDSAVYLCASSLTGTSGSGMRDTQYFGPGTRLTVL.

The chain recombines TRBV5-1 with TRBJ2-1, with unresolved D. The length of the CDR3 is 13 residues. Germline CDR1 is SGHRS and CDR2 is YFSETQ. V lost 3 bases and J 9 bases, leaving 13 bases between the germline ends. This CDR3 is CASSSIEIREQFF. DNA for the CDR3: TGCGCCAGCAGCTCCATCGAAATACGTGAGCAGTTCTTC. The variable domain in full, with the rest retrieved from reference TRBV5-1 and TRBJ2-1, is KAGVTQTPRYLIKTRGQQVTLSCSPISGHRSVSWYQQTPGQGLQFLFEYFSETQRNKGNFPGRFSGRQFSNSRSEMNVSTLELGDSALYLCASSSIEIREQFFGPGTRLTVL.

The gene calls are TRBV27 and TRBJ2-1; 11 bases align to TRBD2. CDR1 is MNHEY and CDR2 is SMNVEV in the germline V gene (reference sequence). This CDR3 spans 13 amino acids. Trimming at V came to 5 bases and at J to 10 bases, leaving 4 bases not matched to a gene. CDR3 region: CASSIAGGLEQFF. The DNA for the CDR3 is TGTGCCAGCAGTATAGCGGGGGGGCTCGAGCAGTTCTTC.

Worth noting for this clonotype: One end of the junction fails to match germline, which may point to a read error. The CDR3 DNA is TGTGCCAGCAACTTAGCAAAGGGGGGACTAGGGAACAATGAGCAGTACTTC. Translation: CASNLAKGGLGNNEQYF. The V gene is TRBV11-3, the J gene TRBJ2-7, with 8 bases lining up with TRBD2. The CDR3 contains 17 residues. From germline, CDR1 is SGHNT and CDR2 YENEEA.

This clonotype was observed once. The J gene is TRBJ2-7, the V gene TRBV4-1; a possible D gene is TRBD2 (5 bases). The germline V and J ends were trimmed by 6 bases and 0 bases, with 15 bases remaining between them. The CDR3 spans 15 residues. Looked up from germline, CDR1 is MGHRA and CDR2 is YSYEKL. The CDR3 coding sequence is TGCGCCAGCAGTCAGGACTCTCCGCCCTCCTACGAGCAGTACTTC. This codes for CASSQDSPPSYEQYF.

This clonotype has just a few counts. The gene calls are TRBV7-9 and TRBJ2-7; a weak D match, TRBD1 (6 bases). The CDR3 covers 12 residues. Germline values: CDR1 SEHNR, CDR2 FQNEAQ (reference sequence). V lost 5 bases, J lost 4 bases, and 9 bases lay in between. In DNA, the CDR3 is TGTGCCAGCAGCGTGGACAGATACGAGCAGTACTTC. It codes for CASSVDRYEQYF.

Remarks on this clonotype: This could be a read error, since a much larger clone is one nucleotide away. This sequence joins TRBV5-1 and TRBJ2-5; maybe TRBD1 (5 bases). V was shortened by 7 bases and J by 2 bases, with 15 bases between the two germline ends. Germline V lookup: CDR1 SGHRS, CDR2 YFSETQ. The CDR3 consists of 14 residues. The CDR3 DNA reads as TGCGCCAGCGGCTGGGGAAGGACACAAGAGACCCAGTACTTC. It codes for CASGWGRTQETQYF.

The sample holds many counts of this clonotype. The chain carries TRBV28 and TRBJ2-1; TRBD1 agrees at 10 bases. CDR3 length equals 13 residues. Germline V lookup: CDR1 MDHEN, CDR2 SYDVKM. V trimming: 4 bases; J trimming: 8 bases; junction bases outside the gene matches: 2. CDR3 nucleotides: TGTGCCAGCAGTTCGGGACAGGGGTATGAGCAGTTCTTC. This translates into CASSSGQGYEQFF.

Comments on this clonotype: A much larger clone lies a single base off, so this may be a read error. V usage is TRBV12-3 or TRBV12-4 and J usage is TRBJ2-5; TRBD2 matches 7 bases. The CDR3 extends over 15 amino acids. J lost 5 bases, V lost 6 bases, and 12 bases had no gene match. The CDR3 reads CASRRTSGTTETQYF. The CDR3, as DNA: TGTGCCAGCAGACGCACTTCTGGGACTACTGAGACCCAGTACTTC.

A word on this clonotype: This may arise from a read error, as a much more abundant clone is one base away. The V call is TRBV9, the J call TRBJ1-2; 7 nucleotides align to TRBD1. CDR1 is SGDLS, CDR2 YYNGEE, per germline. This CDR3 contains 13 residues. V shed 4 bases and J 6 bases; nucleotides not matched to a gene: 6. The DNA of the CDR3 is TGTGCCAGCAGCCCGACAGGGATCCATGGCTACACCTTC. Encoded protein: CASSPTGIHGYTF.

This rearrangement joins TRBV9 to TRBJ1-6, with 8 bases fitting TRBD1. The germline CDR1 and CDR2 sequences are SGDLS and YYNGEE. This CDR3 spans 16 amino acids. V was pared by 0 bases and J by 3 bases, with 2 bases of the junction left unmatched. The CDR3 sequence: CASSVAGGSYNSPLHF. In DNA form, the CDR3 reads TGTGCCAGCAGCGTAGCAGGGGGCAGCTATAATTCACCCCTCCACTTT.

This clonotype was recorded many times. This chain joins TRBV20-1 and TRBJ2-3; the D gene is possibly TRBD1 (6 bases). V lost 6 bases, J lost 7 bases, and 20 bases lay in between. CDR1 is DFQATT, CDR2 SNEGSKA, per germline (reference sequence). CDR3 length equals 14 residues. This chain's CDR3 is CSAVGTIVLNTQYF. CDR3 DNA sequence: TGCAGTGCCGTCGGGACAATTGTCTTAAATACGCAGTATTTT.

The CDR3: CASSTRDSTYEQYF. The CDR3 DNA is TGTGCCAGCAGCACAAGGGACAGCACCTACGAGCAGTACTTC. The V and J genes are TRBV5-5 and TRBJ2-7; 7 nucleotides match TRBD1. The length of the CDR3 is 14 residues. Germline V lookup: CDR1 SGHKS, CDR2 YYEKEE (reference sequence). Trimming cost V 4 bases and J 2 bases; bases outside gene matches: 6.

This chain connects TRBV5-5 to TRBJ2-2; 9 bases fit TRBD2. Germline CDR1 and CDR2: SGHKS and YYEKEE (reference sequence). J was trimmed by 4 bases and V by 1 base; bases with no gene match: 8. CDR3 length: 17 residues. The CDR3 loop reads CASSLMRSGGSTGELFF. In DNA form, the CDR3 reads TGTGCCAGCAGCTTGATGAGGAGCGGGGGGTCCACCGGGGAGCTGTTTTTT.

To note about this clonotype: A read error may explain this, as a much larger clone is one base away. The CDR3, as DNA: TGCAGTGCTGGAGAAGCGCAGAGGCCTAAAGAGACCCAGTACTTC. Translation gives CSAGEAQRPKETQYF. The chain has TRBV20-1 and TRBJ2-7, with D hard to call. The J call could be wrong; TRBJ2-5 is a better fit for the DNA end. CDR1 is DFQATT, CDR2 SNEGSKA, per germline (reference sequence). The CDR3 covers 15 residues.